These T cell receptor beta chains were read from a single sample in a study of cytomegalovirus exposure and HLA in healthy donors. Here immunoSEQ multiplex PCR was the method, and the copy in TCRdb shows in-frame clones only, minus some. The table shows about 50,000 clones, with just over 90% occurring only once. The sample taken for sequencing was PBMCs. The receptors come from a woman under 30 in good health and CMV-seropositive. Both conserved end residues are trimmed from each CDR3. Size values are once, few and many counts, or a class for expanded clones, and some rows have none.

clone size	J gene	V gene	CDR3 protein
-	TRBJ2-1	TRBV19	ASSFGAGAPYNEQF
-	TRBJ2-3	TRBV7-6	ASSPGQGADTQY
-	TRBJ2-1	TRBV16	ASSPSPQTSL
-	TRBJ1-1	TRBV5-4	ASSLGPGGLNTEAF
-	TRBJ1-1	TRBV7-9	ASSLEGRVTEAF
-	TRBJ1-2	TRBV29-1	SAAQTGVGGYT
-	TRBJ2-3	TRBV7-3	ASSLGGAFTDTQY
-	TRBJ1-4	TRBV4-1	ASSQERQAKDEKLF
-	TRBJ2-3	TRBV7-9	ASTPGSGRRTDTQY
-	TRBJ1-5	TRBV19	ASSTTTGGGGGNQPQH
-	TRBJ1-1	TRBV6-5	ASRFDNRGLTEAF
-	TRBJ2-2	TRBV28	ASSWRRGGTGELF
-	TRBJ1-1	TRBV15	ATSTDRVPEAF
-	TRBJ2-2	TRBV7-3	ASSREGATGELF
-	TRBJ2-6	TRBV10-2	ASSEIQGGSGANVLT
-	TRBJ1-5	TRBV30	AWSGQGVNNQPQH
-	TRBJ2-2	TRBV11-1	ASSQLAVLSGELF
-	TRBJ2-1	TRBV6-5	ASKRRGATEQF
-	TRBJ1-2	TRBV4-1	ASSFLGGPYGYT
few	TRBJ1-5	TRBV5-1	ASSLNDVQLIGSNQPQH
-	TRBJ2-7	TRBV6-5	ASSYELRFGVEQY
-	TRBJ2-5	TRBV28	ASSSPTSGGTETQY
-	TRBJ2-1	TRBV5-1	ASSLGDRGPNYNEQF
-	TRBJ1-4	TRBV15	ATSRGNRGWGEKLF
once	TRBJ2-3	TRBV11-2	ASSSPRSREGADTQY
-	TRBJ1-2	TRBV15	ATSSPPPQIPYGYT
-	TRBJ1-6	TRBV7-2	ASSSGVHNSPLH
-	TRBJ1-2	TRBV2	ASLGSTYGYT